This entry is about one TCR beta chain. This entry is derived from a study of blood T cell repertoires in COVID-19. CDR1 and CDR2 from the germline V gene are SGHVS and FNYEAQ. The CDR3 extends over 17 amino acids. Unmatched junction bases numbered 10, after V lost 5 bases and J lost 2 bases. Authors' data handling: By means of reference gene primer amplification, nucleated cell counts were estimated. Here immunoSEQ multiplex PCR was the method, and the copy in TCRdb shows in-frame clones only, minus some. The V and J calls and clone size come from that table; D and trimming were worked out from the DNA. The sample lists 220,000 or so clones, over 80% occurring once. In terms of age and location, participants ranged from about 18 to 95 years and lived in around 22 US areas.

What was sequenced was PBMCs or T cells enriched from blood (not recorded which). This receptor was identified in a middle-aged woman who had recovered from COVID-19. This chain links TRBV7-6 with TRBJ2-1; 9 bases are a match to TRBD2. The CDR3 region is CASSPEVSGRPYNEQFF. The CDR3 coding sequence is TGTGCCAGCAGCCCCGAAGTTAGCGGGAGACCCTACAATGAGCAGTTCTTC.